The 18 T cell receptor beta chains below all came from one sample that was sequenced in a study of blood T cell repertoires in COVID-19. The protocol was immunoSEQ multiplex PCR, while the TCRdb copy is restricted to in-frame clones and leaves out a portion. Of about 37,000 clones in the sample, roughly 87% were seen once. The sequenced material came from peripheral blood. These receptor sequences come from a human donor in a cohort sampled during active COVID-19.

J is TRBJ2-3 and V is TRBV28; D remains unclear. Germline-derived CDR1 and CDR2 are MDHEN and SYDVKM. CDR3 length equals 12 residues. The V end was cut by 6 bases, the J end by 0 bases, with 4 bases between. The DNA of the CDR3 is TGTGCCAGCAGACAAAGCACAGATACGCAGTATTTT. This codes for CASRQSTDTQYF. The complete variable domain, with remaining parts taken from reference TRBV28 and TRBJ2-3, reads DVKVTQSSRYLVKRTGEKVFLECVQDMDHENMFWYRQDPGLGLRLIYFSYDVKMKEKGDIPEGYSVSREKKERFSLILESASTNQTSMYLCASRQSTDTQYFGPGTRLTVL.

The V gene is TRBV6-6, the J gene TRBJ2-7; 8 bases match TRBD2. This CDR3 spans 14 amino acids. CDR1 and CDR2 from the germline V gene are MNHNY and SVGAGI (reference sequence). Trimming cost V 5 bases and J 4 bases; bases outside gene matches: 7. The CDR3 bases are TGTGCCAGCAGTGCCCAGGCGGGGGGTTACGAGCAGTACTTC. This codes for CASSAQAGGYEQYF.

CDR3 sequence (DNA): TGCGCCAGCAGCCAACGGCTAGAAGACACCGGGGAGCTGTTTTTT. Protein product: CASSQRLEDTGELFF. The gene calls are TRBV4-1 and TRBJ2-2, with D hard to call. V lost 2 bases to trimming and J lost 3 bases, with 10 bases between them. This CDR3 comprises 15 residues. CDR1 MGHRA and CDR2 YSYEKL come from the germline V gene.

The CDR3: CASSSLTGKETQYF. CDR3 bases: TGTGCCAGCAGCTCCTTGACAGGGAAAGAGACCCAGTACTTC. The chain links TRBV7-9 to TRBJ2-5; TRBD1 matches 7 bases. CDR3 length: 14 residues. Losses at the gene ends were 4 bases for V and 3 bases for J; bases not matched to a gene: 5. CDR1 and CDR2 (germline): SEHNR, FQNEAQ (reference sequence). Looking up the rest from reference TRBV7-9 and TRBJ2-5 gives the full variable domain: DTGVSQNPRHKITKRGQNVTFRCDPISEHNRLYWYRQTLGQGPEFLTYFQNEAQLEKSRLLSDRFSAERPKGSFSTLEIQRTEQGDSAMYLCASSSLTGKETQYFGPGTRLLVL.

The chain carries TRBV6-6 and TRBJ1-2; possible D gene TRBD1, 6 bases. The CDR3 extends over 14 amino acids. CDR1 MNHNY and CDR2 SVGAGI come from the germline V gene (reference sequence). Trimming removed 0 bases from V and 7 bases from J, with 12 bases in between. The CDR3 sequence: CASSYSHREGGYTF. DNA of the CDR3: TGTGCCAGCAGTTACTCTCACAGGGAGGGTGGCTACACCTTC.

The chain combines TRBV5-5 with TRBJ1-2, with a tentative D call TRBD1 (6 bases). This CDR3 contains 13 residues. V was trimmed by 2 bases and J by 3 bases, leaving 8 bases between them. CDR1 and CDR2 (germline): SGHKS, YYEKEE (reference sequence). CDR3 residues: CASSLQGYYGYTF. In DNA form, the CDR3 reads TGTGCCAGCAGCTTACAGGGTTACTATGGCTACACCTTC.

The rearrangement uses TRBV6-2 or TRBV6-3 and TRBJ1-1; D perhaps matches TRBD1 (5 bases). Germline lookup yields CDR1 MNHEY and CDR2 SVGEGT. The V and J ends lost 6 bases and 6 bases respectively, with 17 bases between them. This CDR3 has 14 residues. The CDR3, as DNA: TGTGCCAGCAGCCGACAGATTCTAGGCGCTGAAGCTTTCTTT. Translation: CASSRQILGAEAFF.

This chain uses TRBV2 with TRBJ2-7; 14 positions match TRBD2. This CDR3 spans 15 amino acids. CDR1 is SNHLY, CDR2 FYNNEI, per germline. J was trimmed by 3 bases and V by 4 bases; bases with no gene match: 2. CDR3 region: CASSAGLAGGYEQYF. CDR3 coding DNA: TGTGCCAGCAGTGCAGGACTAGCGGGAGGCTACGAGCAGTACTTC. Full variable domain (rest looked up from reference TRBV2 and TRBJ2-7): EPEVTQTPSHQVTQMGQEVILRCVPISNHLYFYWYRQILGQKVEFLVSFYNNEISEKSEIFDDQFSVERPDGSNFTLKIRSTKLEDSAMYFCASSAGLAGGYEQYFGPGTRLTVT.

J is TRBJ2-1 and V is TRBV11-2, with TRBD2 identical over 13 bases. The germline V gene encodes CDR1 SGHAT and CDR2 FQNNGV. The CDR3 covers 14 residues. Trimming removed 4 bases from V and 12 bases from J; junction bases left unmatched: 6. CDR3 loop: CASSWRTSGGPQFF. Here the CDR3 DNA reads TGTGCCAGCAGCTGGAGGACTAGCGGGGGACCGCAGTTCTTC.

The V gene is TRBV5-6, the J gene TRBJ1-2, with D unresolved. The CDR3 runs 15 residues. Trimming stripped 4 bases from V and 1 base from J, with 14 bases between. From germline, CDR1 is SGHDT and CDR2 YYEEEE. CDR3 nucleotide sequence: TGTGCCAGCAGCCACCGGGGAGGAAGTAACTATGGCTACACCTTC. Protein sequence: CASSHRGGSNYGYTF.

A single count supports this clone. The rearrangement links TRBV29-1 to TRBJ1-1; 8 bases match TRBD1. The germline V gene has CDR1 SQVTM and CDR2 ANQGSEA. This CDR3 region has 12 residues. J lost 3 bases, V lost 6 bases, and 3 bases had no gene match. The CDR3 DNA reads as TGCAGCGTGGCACAGGGGGACACTGAAGCTTTCTTT. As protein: CSVAQGDTEAFF.

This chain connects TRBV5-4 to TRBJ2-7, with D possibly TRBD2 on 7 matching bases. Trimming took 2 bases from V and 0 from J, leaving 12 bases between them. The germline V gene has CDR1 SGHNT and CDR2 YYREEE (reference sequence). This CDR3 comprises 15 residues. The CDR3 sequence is CASSFERGGSYEQYF. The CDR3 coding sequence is TGTGCCAGCAGCTTCGAGAGGGGGGGCTCCTACGAGCAGTACTTC.

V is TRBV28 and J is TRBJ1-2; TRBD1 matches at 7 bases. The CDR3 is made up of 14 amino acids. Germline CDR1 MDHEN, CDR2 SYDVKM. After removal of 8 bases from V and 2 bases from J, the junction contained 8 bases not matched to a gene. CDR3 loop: CASLGGGFNYGYTF. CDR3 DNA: TGTGCCAGCTTAGGGGGCGGGTTCAACTATGGCTACACCTTC.

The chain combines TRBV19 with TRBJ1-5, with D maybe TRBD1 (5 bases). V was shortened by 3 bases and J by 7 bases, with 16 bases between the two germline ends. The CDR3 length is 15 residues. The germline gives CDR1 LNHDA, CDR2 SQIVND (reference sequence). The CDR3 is CASSILGGTGQPQHF. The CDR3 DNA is TGTGCCAGTAGTATTTTGGGGGGGACGGGGCAGCCCCAGCATTTT.

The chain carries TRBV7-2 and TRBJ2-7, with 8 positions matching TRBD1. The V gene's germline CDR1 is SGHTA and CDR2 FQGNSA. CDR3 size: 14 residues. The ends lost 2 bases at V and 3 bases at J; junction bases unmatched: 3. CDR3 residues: CASSLRQGLYEQYF. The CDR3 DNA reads TGTGCCAGCAGCTTAAGACAGGGGCTCTACGAGCAGTACTTC. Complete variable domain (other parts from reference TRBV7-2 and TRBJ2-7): GAGVSQSPSNKVTEKGKDVELRCDPISGHTALYWYRQSLGQGLEFLIYFQGNSAPDKSGLPSDRFSAERTGGSVSTLTIQRTQQEDSAVYLCASSLRQGLYEQYFGPGTRLTVT.

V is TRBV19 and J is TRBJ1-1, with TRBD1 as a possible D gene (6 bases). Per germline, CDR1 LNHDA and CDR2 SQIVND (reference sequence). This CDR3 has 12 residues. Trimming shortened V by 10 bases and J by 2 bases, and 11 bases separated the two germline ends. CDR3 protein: CATGQTNTEAFF. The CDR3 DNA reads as TGTGCCACAGGACAGACAAACACTGAAGCTTTCTTT.

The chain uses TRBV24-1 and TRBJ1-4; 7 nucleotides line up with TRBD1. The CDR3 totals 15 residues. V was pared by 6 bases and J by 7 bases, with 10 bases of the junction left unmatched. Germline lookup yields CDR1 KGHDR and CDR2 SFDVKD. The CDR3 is CATSRTGAGSEKLFF. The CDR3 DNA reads TGTGCCACCAGTAGAACAGGGGCCGGGAGTGAAAAACTGTTTTTT.

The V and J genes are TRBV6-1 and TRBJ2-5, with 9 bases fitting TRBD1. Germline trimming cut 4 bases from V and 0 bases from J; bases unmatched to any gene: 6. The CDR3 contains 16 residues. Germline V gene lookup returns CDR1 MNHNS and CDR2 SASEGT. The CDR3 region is CASSGWTGVDQETQYF. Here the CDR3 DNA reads TGTGCCAGCAGTGGTTGGACAGGGGTTGACCAAGAGACCCAGTACTTC.